This T cell receptor (beta chain) originates from a study of beta chain features in type 1 diabetes. Points from the study as a whole: Among patients, naive, central memory and Treg TCRB repertoires appeared more similar than among healthy donors.

All of the isolated RNA was reverse transcribed, so expressed TCRB transcripts were sequenced. Using immunoSEQ multiplex PCR, the repertoire was profiled, and TCRdb retains in-frame clones only, with some absent. Altogether about 140,000 clones are present, less than 9% being singletons, with the ten largest covering roughly 1.5%. J gave up 3 bases and V 0 bases, and 12 bases lay outside the gene matches. This CDR3 is 17 amino acids long. Germline CDR1 reads SGHKS; CDR2 reads YYEKEE (reference sequence). Concerning this clone: Its antigen is as yet unknown.

The source is a woman in her twenties or thirties in good health. Sequencing was performed on central memory CD4+ T cells from blood. The V and J genes are TRBV5-5 and TRBJ2-7; TRBD1 agrees at 7 bases. The CDR3 DNA reads as TGTGCCAGCAGCTTGGACCACAGACAGGGTCGAGGCTACGAGCAGTACTTC. Protein product: CASSLDHRQGRGYEQYF.